This T cell receptor (beta chain) was sequenced for a study of vaccination and CD4 T cells after COVID-19. Cultured CD4+ T-cell DNA underwent Oncomine TCR Beta short-read sequencing. From the PCR reads, TCRdb called clonotypes with MiXCR, one entry per CDR3 protein. The data hold about 14,000 distinct CDR3 sequences, with about 56% observed a single time. CDR3 size: 15 residues. Trimming took 6 bases from V and 0 from J, leaving 17 bases between them. CDR1 DFQATT and CDR2 SNEGSKA come from the germline V gene (reference sequence). Treatment given: approximately 9-day PBMC culture with coronavirus spike peptide pools or control peptides (ViraFEST assay). ViraFEST stimulated the growth of antigen-specific T cells using peptide pools and subsequently profiled their TCRs by sequencing. This clonotype turned up a few times. What it binds is not known.

Sequences were derived from CD4+ T cells from blood, cultured in vitro, sampled before SARS-CoV-2 vaccination. The TCR comes from a human donor who had recovered from COVID-19. The rearrangement uses TRBV20-1 and TRBJ2-5; maybe TRBD2 (5 bases). The CDR3 is CSAHIPGNNQETQYF. CDR3 DNA: TGCAGTGCCCATATACCCGGGAACAACCAAGAGACCCAGTACTTC.